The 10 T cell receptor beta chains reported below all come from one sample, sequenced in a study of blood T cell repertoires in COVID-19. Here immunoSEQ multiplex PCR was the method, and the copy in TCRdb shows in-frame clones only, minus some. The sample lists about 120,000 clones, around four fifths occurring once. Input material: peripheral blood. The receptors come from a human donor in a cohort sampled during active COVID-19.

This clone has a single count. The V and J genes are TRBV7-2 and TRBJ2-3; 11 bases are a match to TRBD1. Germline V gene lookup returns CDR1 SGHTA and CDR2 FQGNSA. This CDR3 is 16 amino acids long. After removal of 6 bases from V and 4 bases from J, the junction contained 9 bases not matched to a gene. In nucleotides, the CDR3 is TGTGCCAGCAGACCGCGCGGGGGACAGGGGGCAGATACGCAGTATTTT. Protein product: CASRPRGGQGADTQYF.

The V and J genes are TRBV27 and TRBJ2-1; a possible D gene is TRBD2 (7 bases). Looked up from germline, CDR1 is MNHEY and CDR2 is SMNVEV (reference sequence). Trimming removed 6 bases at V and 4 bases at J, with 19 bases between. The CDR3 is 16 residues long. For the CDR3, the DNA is TGTGCCAGCAGAACTCCGGGCGGGGGCCTTTACAATGAGCAGTTCTTC. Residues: CASRTPGGGLYNEQFF.

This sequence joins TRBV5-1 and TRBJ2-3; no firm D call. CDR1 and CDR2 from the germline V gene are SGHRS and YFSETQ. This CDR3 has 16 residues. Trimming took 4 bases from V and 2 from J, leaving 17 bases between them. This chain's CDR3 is CASSVGAPPVTDTQYF. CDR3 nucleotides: TGCGCCAGCAGCGTAGGAGCGCCGCCGGTCACAGATACGCAGTATTTT.

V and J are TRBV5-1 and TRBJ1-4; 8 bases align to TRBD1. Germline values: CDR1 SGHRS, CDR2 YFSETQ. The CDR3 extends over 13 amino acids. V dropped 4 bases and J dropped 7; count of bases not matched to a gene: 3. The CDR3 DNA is TGCGCCAGCAGCGACACAGGGGGTGAAAAACTGTTTTTT. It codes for CASSDTGGEKLFF. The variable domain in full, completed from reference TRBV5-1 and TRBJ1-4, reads KAGVTQTPRYLIKTRGQQVTLSCSPISGHRSVSWYQQTPGQGLQFLFEYFSETQRNKGNFPGRFSGRQFSNSRSEMNVSTLELGDSALYLCASSDTGGEKLFFGSGTQLSVL.

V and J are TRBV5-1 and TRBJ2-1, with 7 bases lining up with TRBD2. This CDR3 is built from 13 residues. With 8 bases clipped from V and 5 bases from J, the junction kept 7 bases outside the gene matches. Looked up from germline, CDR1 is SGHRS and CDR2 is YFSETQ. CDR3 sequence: CASGAGIDNEQFF. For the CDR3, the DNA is TGCGCCAGTGGAGCGGGGATCGACAATGAGCAGTTCTTC.

The CDR3 protein is CASSQDPFSQGITYEQYF. The DNA of the CDR3 is TGTGCCAGCAGCCAAGATCCTTTTTCGCAGGGGATTACCTACGAGCAGTACTTC. The chain uses TRBV3-1 (or the pseudogene TRBV3-2) and TRBJ2-7, with a weak D call TRBD1 (6 bases). The germline gives CDR1 LGHDT, CDR2 YNNKEL (reference sequence). This CDR3 is built from 18 residues. The V gene lost 0 bases and the J gene lost 2 bases, with 20 bases spanning the gap.

CDR3 bases: TGTGCCAGCAGCCTGGGGACAGTGAGCGGCTACACCTTC. This sequence encodes CASSLGTVSGYTF. V and J are TRBV7-9 and TRBJ1-2; 7 bases agree with TRBD1. The CDR3 runs to 13 residues. Germline CDR1 is SEHNR and CDR2 is FQNEAQ (reference sequence). Trimming cost V 5 bases and J 8 bases; bases outside gene matches: 8. The full variable domain, its missing parts supplied by reference TRBV7-9 and TRBJ1-2, is DTGVSQNPRHKITKRGQNVTFRCDPISEHNRLYWYRQTLGQGPEFLTYFQNEAQLEKSRLLSDRFSAERPKGSFSTLEIQRTEQGDSAMYLCASSLGTVSGYTFGSGTRLTVV.

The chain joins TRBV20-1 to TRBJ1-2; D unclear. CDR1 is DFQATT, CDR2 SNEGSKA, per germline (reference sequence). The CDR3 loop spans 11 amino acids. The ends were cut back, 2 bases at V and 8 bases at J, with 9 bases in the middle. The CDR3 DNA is TGCAGTGCTAGACAGGCGGGGGGCTACACCTTC. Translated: CSARQAGGYTF.

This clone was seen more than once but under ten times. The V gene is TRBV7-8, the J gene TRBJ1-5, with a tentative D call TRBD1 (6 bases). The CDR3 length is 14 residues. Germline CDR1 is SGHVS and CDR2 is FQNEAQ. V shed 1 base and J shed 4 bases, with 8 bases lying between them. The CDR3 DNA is TGTGCCAGCAGCTTAGACAGGGTTAATCAGCCCCAGCATTTT. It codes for CASSLDRVNQPQHF.

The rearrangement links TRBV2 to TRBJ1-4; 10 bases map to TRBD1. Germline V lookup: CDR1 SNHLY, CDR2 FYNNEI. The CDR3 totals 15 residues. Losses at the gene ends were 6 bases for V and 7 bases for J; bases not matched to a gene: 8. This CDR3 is CASSAADRGREKLFF. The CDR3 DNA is TGTGCCAGCAGCGCCGCCGACAGGGGGCGTGAAAAACTGTTTTTT.